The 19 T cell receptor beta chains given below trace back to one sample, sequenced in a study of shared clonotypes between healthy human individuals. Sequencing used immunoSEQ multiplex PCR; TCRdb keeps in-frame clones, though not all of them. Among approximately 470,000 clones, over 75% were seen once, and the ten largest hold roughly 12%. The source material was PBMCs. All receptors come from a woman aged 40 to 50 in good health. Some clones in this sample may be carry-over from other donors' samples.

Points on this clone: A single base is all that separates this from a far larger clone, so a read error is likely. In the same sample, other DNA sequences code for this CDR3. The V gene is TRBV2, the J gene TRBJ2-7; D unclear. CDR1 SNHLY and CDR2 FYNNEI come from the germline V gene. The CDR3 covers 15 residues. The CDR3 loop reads CASSDRSTFSYEQYF. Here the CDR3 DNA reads TGTGCCAGCAGTGACCGTTCTACATTCTCCTACGAGCAGTACTTT.

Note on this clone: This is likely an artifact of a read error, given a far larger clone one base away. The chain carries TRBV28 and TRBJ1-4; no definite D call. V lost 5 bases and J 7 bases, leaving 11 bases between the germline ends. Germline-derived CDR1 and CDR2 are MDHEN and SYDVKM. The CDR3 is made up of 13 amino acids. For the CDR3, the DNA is TGTGCCAGCAGTGGCATATCAGGTGAAAAACTGTTTTTT. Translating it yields CASSGISGEKLFF.

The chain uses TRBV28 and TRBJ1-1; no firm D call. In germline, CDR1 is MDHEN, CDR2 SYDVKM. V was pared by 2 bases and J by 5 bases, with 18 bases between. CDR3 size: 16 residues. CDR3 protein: CASSLGGGTRLTEAFF. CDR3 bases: TGTGCCAGCAGTTTAGGTGGAGGCACCAGATTGACTGAAGCTTTCTTT.

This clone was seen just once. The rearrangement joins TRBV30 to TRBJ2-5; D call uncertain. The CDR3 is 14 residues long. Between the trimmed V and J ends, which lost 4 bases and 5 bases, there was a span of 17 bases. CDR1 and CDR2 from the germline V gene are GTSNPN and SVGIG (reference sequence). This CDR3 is CAWNPSSGYETQYF. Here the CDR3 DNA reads TGTGCCTGGAACCCCTCGTCCGGGTATGAGACCCAGTACTTC. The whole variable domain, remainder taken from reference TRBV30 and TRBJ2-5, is SQTIHQWPATLVQPVGSPLSLECTVEGTSNPNLYWYRQAAGRGLQLLFYSVGIGQISSEVPQNLSASRPQDRQFILSSKKLLLSDSGFYLCAWNPSSGYETQYFGPGTRLLVL.

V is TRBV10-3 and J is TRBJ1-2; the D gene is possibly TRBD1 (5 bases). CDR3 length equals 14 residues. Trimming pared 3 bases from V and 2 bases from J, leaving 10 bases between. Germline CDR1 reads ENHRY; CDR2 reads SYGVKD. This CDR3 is CAISETGQNYGYTF. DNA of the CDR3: TGTGCCATCAGTGAAACGGGGCAGAACTATGGCTACACCTTC.

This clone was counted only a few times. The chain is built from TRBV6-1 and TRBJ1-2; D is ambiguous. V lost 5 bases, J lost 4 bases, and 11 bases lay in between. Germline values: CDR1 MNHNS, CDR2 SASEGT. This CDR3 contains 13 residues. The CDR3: CASSRERIYGYTF. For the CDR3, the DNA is TGTGCCAGCAGTAGGGAACGGATCTATGGCTACACCTTC.

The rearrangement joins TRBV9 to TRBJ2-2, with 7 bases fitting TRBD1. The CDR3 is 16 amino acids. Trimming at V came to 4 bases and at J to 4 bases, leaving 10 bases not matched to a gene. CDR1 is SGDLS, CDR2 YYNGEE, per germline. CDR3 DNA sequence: TGTGCCAGCAGCAAAGCCGGGACAGAGCTCACCGGGGAGCTGTTTTTT. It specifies CASSKAGTELTGELFF.

CDR3 loop: CSVDKRSTTDTQYF. Here the CDR3 DNA reads TGCAGCGTTGATAAGCGGAGCACGACAGATACGCAGTATTTT. J is TRBJ2-3 and V is TRBV29-1; a weak D match, TRBD2 (5 bases). Germline V lookup: CDR1 SQVTM, CDR2 ANQGSEA. The CDR3 runs 14 residues. The V end lost 3 bases, the J end lost 3 bases, and 13 bases lay between the germline ends.

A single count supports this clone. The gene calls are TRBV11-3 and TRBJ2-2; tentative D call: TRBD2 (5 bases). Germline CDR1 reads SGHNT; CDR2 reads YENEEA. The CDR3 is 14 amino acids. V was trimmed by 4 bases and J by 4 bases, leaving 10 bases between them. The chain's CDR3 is CASSSDAGTGELFF. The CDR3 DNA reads TGTGCCAGCAGCTCGGACGCGGGCACCGGGGAGCTGTTTTTT.

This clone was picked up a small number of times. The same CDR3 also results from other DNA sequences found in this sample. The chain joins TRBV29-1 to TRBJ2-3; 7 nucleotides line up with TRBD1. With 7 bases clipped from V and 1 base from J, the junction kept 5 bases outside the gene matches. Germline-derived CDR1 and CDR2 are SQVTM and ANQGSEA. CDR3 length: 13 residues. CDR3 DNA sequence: TGCAGCGCTAGACAGGGAGGCACAGATACGCAGTATTTT. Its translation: CSARQGGTDTQYF.

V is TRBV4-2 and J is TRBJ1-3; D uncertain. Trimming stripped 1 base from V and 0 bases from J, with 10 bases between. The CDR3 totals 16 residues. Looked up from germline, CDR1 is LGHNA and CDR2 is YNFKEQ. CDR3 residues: CASSQVSKDSGNTIYF. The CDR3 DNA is TGTGCCAGCAGCCAAGTAAGCAAGGACTCTGGAAACACCATATATTTT.

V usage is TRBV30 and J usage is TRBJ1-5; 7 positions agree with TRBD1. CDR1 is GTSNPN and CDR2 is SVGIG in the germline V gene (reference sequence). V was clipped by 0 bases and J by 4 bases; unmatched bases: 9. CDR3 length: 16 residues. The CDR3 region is CAWSVIGTAFNQPQHF. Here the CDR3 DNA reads TGTGCCTGGAGTGTAATAGGGACAGCGTTTAATCAGCCCCAGCATTTT. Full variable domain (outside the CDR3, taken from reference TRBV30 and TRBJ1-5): SQTIHQWPATLVQPVGSPLSLECTVEGTSNPNLYWYRQAAGRGLQLLFYSVGIGQISSEVPQNLSASRPQDRQFILSSKKLLLSDSGFYLCAWSVIGTAFNQPQHFGDGTRLSIL.

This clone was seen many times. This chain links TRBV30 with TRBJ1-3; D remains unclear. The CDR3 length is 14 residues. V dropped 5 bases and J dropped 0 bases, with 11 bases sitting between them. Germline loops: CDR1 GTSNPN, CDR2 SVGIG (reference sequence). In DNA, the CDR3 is TGTGCCTGGCAAAAAGGCCGCTCTGGAAACACCATATATTTT. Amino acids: CAWQKGRSGNTIYF. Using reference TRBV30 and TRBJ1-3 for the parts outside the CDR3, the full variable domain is SQTIHQWPATLVQPVGSPLSLECTVEGTSNPNLYWYRQAAGRGLQLLFYSVGIGQISSEVPQNLSASRPQDRQFILSSKKLLLSDSGFYLCAWQKGRSGNTIYFGEGSWLTVV.

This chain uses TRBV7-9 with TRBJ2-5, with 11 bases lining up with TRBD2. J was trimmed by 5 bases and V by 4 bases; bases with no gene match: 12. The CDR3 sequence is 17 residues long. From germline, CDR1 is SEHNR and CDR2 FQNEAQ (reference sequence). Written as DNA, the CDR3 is TGTGCCAGCAGCTCCGTTAGACTAGCGGGACCCAGCGAGACCCAGTACTTC. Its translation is CASSSVRLAGPSETQYF.

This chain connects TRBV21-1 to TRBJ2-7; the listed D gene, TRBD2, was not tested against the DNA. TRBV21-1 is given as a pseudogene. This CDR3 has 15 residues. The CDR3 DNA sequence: TGTGCCAGCAGCGAAGCTAGCAAAAGCTCCTACGAGCAGTACTTC. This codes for CASSEASKSSYEQYF.

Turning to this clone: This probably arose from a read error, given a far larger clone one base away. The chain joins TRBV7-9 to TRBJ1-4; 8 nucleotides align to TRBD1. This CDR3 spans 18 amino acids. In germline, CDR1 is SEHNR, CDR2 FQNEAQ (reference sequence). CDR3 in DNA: TGTGCCAGCACCAAGGGGAAAGCAGGGGGCGACCCGAATGAAAAACTGCTTTTT. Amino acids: CASTKGKAGGDPNEKLLF.

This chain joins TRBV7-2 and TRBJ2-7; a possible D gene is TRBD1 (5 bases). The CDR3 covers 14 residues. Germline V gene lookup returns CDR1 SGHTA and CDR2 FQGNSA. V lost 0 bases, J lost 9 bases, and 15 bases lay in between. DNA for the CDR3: TGTGCCAGCAGCTTAGCCCTAGTGGGGCCGGTGCAGTACTTC. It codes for CASSLALVGPVQYF.

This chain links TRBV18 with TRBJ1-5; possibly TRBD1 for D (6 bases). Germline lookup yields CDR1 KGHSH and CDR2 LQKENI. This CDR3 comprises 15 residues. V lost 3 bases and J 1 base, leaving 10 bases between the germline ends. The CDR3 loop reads CASSPRTASNQPQHF. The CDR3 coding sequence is TGTGCCAGCTCACCTCGGACAGCGAGCAATCAGCCCCAGCATTTT. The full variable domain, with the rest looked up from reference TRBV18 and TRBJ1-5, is NAGVMQNPRHLVRRRGQEARLRCSPMKGHSHVYWYRQLPEEGLKFMVYLQKENIIDESGMPKERFSAEFPKEGPSILRIQQVVRGDSAAYFCASSPRTASNQPQHFGDGTRLSIL.

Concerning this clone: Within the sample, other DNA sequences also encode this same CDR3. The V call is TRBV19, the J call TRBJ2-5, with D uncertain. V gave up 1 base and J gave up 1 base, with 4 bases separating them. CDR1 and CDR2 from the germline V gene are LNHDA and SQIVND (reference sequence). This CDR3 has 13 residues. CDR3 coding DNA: TGTGCCAGTAGTATAGCGCCCCAAGAGACCCAGTACTTC. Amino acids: CASSIAPQETQYF.